Following are 23 T cell receptor beta chains from one sample sequenced in a study of blood T cell repertoires in COVID-19 (dated by TCRdb to about 2020). Receptor amplification or capture employed the immunoSEQ multiplex PCR assay. The clones in this table, taken by TCRdb from immuneACCESS, are in-frame only. Not every clone is retained; where verified, under half of the shortfall comes from an unresolved V gene, and the cause of the rest is unknown. Recorded for this sample are around 100,000 clones; around 84% of them occurred a single time. The biggest ten clones account for around 3.3% of the sample. The sample comprised peripheral blood. The receptors shown here come from a man aged 40-55 years with acute or convalescent COVID-19.

The J gene is TRBJ1-5, the V gene TRBV24-1; 7 bases are shared with TRBD1. There are 15 residues in the CDR3. Germline CDR1 and CDR2: KGHDR and SFDVKD. The J segment lost 2 bases and the V segment lost 7 bases, leaving 7 bases of the junction unmatched. CDR3 nucleotide sequence: TGTGCCACCAGCGCTCCCGGACAGGGCAATCAGCCCCAGCATTTT. Protein: CATSAPGQGNQPQHF.

This clone showed up just once. The rearrangement uses TRBV4-2 and TRBJ2-3; the match to TRBD2 covers 9 bases. CDR1 is LGHNA and CDR2 is YNFKEQ in the germline V gene. The CDR3 consists of 14 residues. The trim removed 4 bases at V and 6 bases at J, leaving 5 bases unmatched. The CDR3 sequence is CASSPSGAPDTQYF. CDR3 DNA sequence: TGTGCCAGCAGCCCTAGCGGGGCACCCGATACGCAGTATTTT.

J is TRBJ2-3 and V is TRBV12-5, with TRBD1 matching over 9 bases. CDR1 and CDR2 (germline): LGHNT, FRNRAP. The trim removed 7 bases at V and 6 bases at J, leaving 8 bases unmatched. The CDR3 loop spans 14 amino acids. The CDR3 protein is CASVRDRAIDTQYF. CDR3 in DNA: TGTGCTAGTGTTCGGGACAGGGCGATTGATACGCAGTATTTT.

This clone turned up a few times. The CDR3 loop is CASSLDIAGGSTDTQYF. As DNA, the CDR3 is TGTGCCAGCAGCTTAGACATAGCGGGGGGAAGCACAGATACGCAGTATTTT. This chain connects TRBV7-2 to TRBJ2-3, with TRBD2 matching 10 bases. The CDR3 extends over 17 amino acids. V gave up 1 base and J gave up 0 bases; unmatched junction bases: 4. CDR1 is SGHTA, CDR2 FQGNSA, per germline.

This sequence joins TRBV19 and TRBJ2-5; D might be TRBD2 (6 bases). This CDR3 has 15 residues. CDR1 is LNHDA and CDR2 is SQIVND in the germline V gene (reference sequence). The V end lost 1 base, the J end lost 3 bases, and 12 bases lay between the germline ends. The CDR3 nucleotides read TGTGCCAGTAGTATAGGGACACTAGCTGAAGAGACCCAGTACTTC. It is translated as CASSIGTLAEETQYF. Filled out from reference TRBV19 and TRBJ2-5, the complete variable domain reads DGGITQSPKYLFRKEGQNVTLSCEQNLNHDAMYWYRQDPGQGLRLIYYSQIVNDFQKGDIAEGYSVSREKKESFPLTVTSAQKNPTAFYLCASSIGTLAEETQYFGPGTRLLVL.

In DNA form, the CDR3 reads TGTGCCAGCAGTGATAATCCGGGACACACTAACACTGAAGCTTTCTTT. It specifies CASSDNPGHTNTEAFF. The chain employs TRBV6-1 and TRBJ1-1, with D tentatively TRBD1 (6 bases). Germline V CDR1 and CDR2: MNHNS, SASEGT. V lost 3 bases, J lost 2 bases, and 16 bases lay in between. The CDR3 spans 16 residues.

CDR3 DNA: TGCGCCAGCAGCTTGGTGGTTGTGGGGTCAGGGTCCCCGACGGGCCTCCACTTT. This codes for CASSLVVVGSGSPTGLHF. This sequence joins TRBV5-1 and TRBJ1-6, with a weak D call TRBD1 (5 bases). Germline V CDR1 and CDR2: SGHRS, YFSETQ. The germline V and J ends were trimmed by 0 bases and 15 bases, with 28 bases remaining between them. The CDR3 is 18 residues long.

The genes are TRBV30 and TRBJ1-6, with TRBD1 matching over 7 bases. Per germline, CDR1 GTSNPN and CDR2 SVGIG (reference sequence). The J segment lost 10 bases and the V segment lost 4 bases, leaving 1 base of the junction unmatched. The CDR3 is made up of 11 amino acids. CDR3 in DNA: TGTGCCTGGACACAGGGGTCACCCCTCCACTTT. Translating it yields CAWTQGSPLHF.

The CDR3, as DNA: TGTGCCAGCAGCCCACAGGGGGCGCCTCACGAGCAGTACTTC. Protein: CASSPQGAPHEQYF. This chain links TRBV5-6 with TRBJ2-7, with 9 bases aligning to TRBD1. Germline CDR1 and CDR2: SGHDT and YYEEEE. Germline trimming cut 4 bases from V and 5 bases from J; bases unmatched to any gene: 7. This CDR3 region has 14 residues.

The sample holds one count of this clone. V is TRBV27 and J is TRBJ2-7; maybe TRBD2 (5 bases). The CDR3 consists of 15 residues. Germline assignment: CDR1 MNHEY and CDR2 SMNVEV (reference sequence). V was shortened by 3 bases and J by 5 bases, with 17 bases between the two germline ends. CDR3 sequence: CASSLFYVSGNEQYF. The CDR3 DNA sequence: TGTGCCAGCAGTTTGTTTTACGTGTCGGGGAACGAGCAGTACTTC.

The rearrangement uses TRBV3-1 (or the pseudogene TRBV3-2) and TRBJ2-3; 16 bases match TRBD2. Trimming took 3 bases from V and 4 from J; bases not matched to a gene: 7. The CDR3 totals 18 residues. Germline V gives CDR1 LGHDT, CDR2 YNNKEL (reference sequence). CDR3 in DNA: TGTGCCAGCAGCCAGGGACTAGGGACTAGCGGGGGGGCAGATACGCAGTATTTT. Translated: CASSQGLGTSGGADTQYF.

This sequence joins TRBV6-2 or TRBV6-3 and TRBJ1-2; D uncertain. The V gene's germline CDR1 is MNHEY and CDR2 SVGEGT. This CDR3 spans 13 amino acids. Trimming removed 0 bases from V and 8 bases from J, with 10 bases in between. CDR3 DNA sequence: TGTGCCAGCAGTTACTCCGGCCCCAGGGGCTACACCTTC. Its translation: CASSYSGPRGYTF.

This chain uses TRBV19 with TRBJ2-5; TRBD1 aligns across 8 bases. Germline V CDR1 and CDR2: LNHDA, SQIVND (reference sequence). The CDR3 length is 12 residues. After removal of 7 bases from V and 5 bases from J, the junction contained 3 bases not matched to a gene. The CDR3 loop is CASKDRVETQYF. In DNA, the CDR3 is TGTGCCAGTAAGGACAGGGTGGAGACCCAGTACTTC.

The V and J genes are TRBV4-1 and TRBJ1-1, with 7 bases aligning to TRBD1. The J segment lost 0 bases and the V segment lost 4 bases, leaving 8 bases of the junction unmatched. The CDR3 has 16 amino acids. Germline V gives CDR1 MGHRA, CDR2 YSYEKL. The CDR3 is CASSRGQASLNTEAFF. Here the CDR3 DNA reads TGCGCCAGCAGCCGCGGACAGGCGTCCCTGAACACTGAAGCTTTCTTT.

This chain connects TRBV6-2 or TRBV6-3 to TRBJ2-3; 15 bases fit TRBD2. Germline CDR1 reads MNHEY; CDR2 reads SVGEGT. V lost 2 bases to trimming and J lost 1 base; unmatched junction nucleotides: 4. This CDR3 has 18 residues. In DNA, the CDR3 is TGTGCCAGCAGTTACGGGACTAGCGGGGGGCGGGGCACAGATACGCAGTATTTT. Translated, it gives CASSYGTSGGRGTDTQYF.

This clone was recorded once. The chain joins TRBV9 to TRBJ2-5, with 11 bases fitting TRBD2. V lost 4 bases and J lost 5; bases outside the gene matches: 10. In germline, CDR1 is SGDLS, CDR2 YYNGEE. The CDR3 runs to 16 residues. Written as DNA, the CDR3 is TGTGCCAGCAGCCCCCGACTAGCGGGGTCCAAGGAGACCCAGTACTTC. Translation gives CASSPRLAGSKETQYF. Variable domain in full (rest from reference TRBV9 and TRBJ2-5): DSGVTQTPKHLITATGQRVTLRCSPRSGDLSVYWYQQSLDQGLQFLIQYYNGEERAKGNILERFSAQQFPDLHSELNLSSLELGDSALYFCASSPRLAGSKETQYFGPGTRLLVL.

In DNA form, the CDR3 reads TGTGCCAGCAGCCCCTCGGGAGGACCCTATGGCTACACCTTC. It yields the protein CASSPSGGPYGYTF. The V gene is TRBV11-2, the J gene TRBJ1-2; D call uncertain. This CDR3 has 14 amino acids. Trimming stripped 5 bases from V and 4 bases from J, with 14 bases between. Germline loops: CDR1 SGHAT, CDR2 FQNNGV.

The chain joins TRBV11-2 to TRBJ2-3; D gene ambiguous. The CDR3 has 12 amino acids. Trimming cost V 2 bases and J 9 bases, with 9 bases left between them. Germline V gene sequence: CDR1 SGHAT, CDR2 FQNNGV. CDR3 loop: CASSLRSGTQYF. CDR3 in DNA: TGTGCCAGCAGCTTAAGGAGTGGGACGCAGTATTTT.

As DNA, the CDR3 is TGTGCCAGCAGCTTATACAGCGGGGGGACCCAGTACTTC. Translated, it gives CASSLYSGGTQYF. This chain uses TRBV7-3 with TRBJ2-5; 8 bases are a match to TRBD2. This CDR3 region has 13 residues. V lost 2 bases, J lost 7 bases, and 3 bases stayed unmatched. Per germline, CDR1 SGHTA and CDR2 FQGTGA.

The V call is TRBV7-9, the J call TRBJ2-7; 11 bases align to TRBD2. The CDR3 consists of 14 residues. Trimming cost V 1 base and J 6 bases; bases outside gene matches: 2. Germline V gene sequence: CDR1 SEHNR, CDR2 FQNEAQ (reference sequence). CDR3 sequence: CASSLGLAGSEQYF. Written as DNA, the CDR3 is TGTGCCAGCAGCTTAGGACTAGCGGGGAGCGAGCAGTACTTC.

The chain couples TRBV30 to TRBJ1-3, with TRBD1 matching over 7 bases. V was pared by 4 bases and J by 0 bases, with 6 bases of the junction left unmatched. Germline loops: CDR1 GTSNPN, CDR2 SVGIG (reference sequence). CDR3 length: 15 amino acids. The CDR3 protein is CAWTRTGGSGNTIYF. The CDR3, as DNA: TGTGCCTGGACACGGACAGGCGGCTCTGGAAACACCATATATTTT.

The J gene is TRBJ2-7, the V gene TRBV6-5; 8 bases line up with TRBD2. The CDR3 covers 14 residues. Germline V gene data show CDR1 as MNHEY and CDR2 as SVGAGI. The J segment lost 3 bases and the V segment lost 7 bases, leaving 8 bases of the junction unmatched. For the CDR3, the DNA is TGTGCCAGCAAACCAGCGGGGGCCCACTACGAGCAGTACTTC. As protein: CASKPAGAHYEQYF.

This chain uses TRBV4-3 with TRBJ1-1, with a weak D call TRBD1 (6 bases). Trimming shortened V by 4 bases and J by 1 base, and 13 bases separated the two germline ends. The CDR3 has 15 amino acids. CDR1 and CDR2 (germline): LGHNA, YSLEER. CDR3 sequence (DNA): TGCGCCAGCAGCCTAGGGAGGGGACAGAACACTGAAGCTTTCTTT. Translated: CASSLGRGQNTEAFF.